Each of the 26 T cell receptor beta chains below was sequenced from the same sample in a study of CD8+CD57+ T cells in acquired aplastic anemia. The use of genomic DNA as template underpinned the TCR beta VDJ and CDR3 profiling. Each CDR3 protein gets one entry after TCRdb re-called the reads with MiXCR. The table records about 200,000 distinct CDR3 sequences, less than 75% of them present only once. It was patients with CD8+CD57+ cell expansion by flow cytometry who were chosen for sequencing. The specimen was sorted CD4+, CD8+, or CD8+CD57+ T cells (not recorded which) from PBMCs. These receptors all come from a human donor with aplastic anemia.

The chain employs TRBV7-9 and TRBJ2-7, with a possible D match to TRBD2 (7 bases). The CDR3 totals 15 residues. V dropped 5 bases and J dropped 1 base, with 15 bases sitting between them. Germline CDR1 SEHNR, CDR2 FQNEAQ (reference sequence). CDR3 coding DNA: TGTGCCAGCAGCGGGGGGGCGATACAGTCCTACGAGCAGTACTTC. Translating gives CASSGGAIQSYEQYF.

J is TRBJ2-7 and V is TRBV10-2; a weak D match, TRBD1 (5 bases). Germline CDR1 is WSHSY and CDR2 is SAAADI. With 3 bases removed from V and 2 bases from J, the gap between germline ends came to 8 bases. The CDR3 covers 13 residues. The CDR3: CASSDTGAYEQYF. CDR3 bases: TGCGCCAGCAGTGATACAGGAGCCTACGAGCAGTACTTC.

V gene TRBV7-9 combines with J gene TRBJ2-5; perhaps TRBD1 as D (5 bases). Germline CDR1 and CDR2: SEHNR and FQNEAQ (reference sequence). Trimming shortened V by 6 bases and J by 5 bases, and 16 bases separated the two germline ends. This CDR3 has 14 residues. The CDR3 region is CASSTHRSSETQYF. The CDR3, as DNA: TGTGCCAGCAGTACACACAGGAGCTCGGAGACCCAGTACTTC.

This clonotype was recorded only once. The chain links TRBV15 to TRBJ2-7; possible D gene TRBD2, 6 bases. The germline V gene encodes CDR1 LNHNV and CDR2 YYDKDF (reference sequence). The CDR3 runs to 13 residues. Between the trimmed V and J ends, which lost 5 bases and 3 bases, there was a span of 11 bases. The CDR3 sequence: CATSGAAGYEQYF. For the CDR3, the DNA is TGTGCCACCAGCGGCGCAGCGGGCTACGAGCAGTACTTC.

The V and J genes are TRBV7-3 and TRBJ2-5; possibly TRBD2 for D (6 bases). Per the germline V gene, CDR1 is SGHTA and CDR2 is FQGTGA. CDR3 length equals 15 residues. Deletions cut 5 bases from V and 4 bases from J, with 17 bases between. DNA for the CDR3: TGTGCCAGCAGCCCCCACGGGGGAACGGGAGAGACCCAGTACTTC. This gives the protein CASSPHGGTGETQYF.

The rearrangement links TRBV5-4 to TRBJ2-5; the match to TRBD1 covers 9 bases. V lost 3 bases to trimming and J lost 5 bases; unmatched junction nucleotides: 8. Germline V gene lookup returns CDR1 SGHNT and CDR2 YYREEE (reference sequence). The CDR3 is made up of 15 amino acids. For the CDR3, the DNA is TGTGCCAGCAGCTCACAGGACAGGGGAGGGGAGACCCAGTACTTC. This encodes CASSSQDRGGETQYF.

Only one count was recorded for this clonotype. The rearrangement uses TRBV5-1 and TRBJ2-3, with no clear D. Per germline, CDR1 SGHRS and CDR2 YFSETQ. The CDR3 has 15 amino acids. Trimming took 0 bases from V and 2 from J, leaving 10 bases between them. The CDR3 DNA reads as TGCGCCAGCAGCTTGGAGGTCAGAATCACAGATACGCAGTATTTT. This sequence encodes CASSLEVRITDTQYF.

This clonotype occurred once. In DNA, the CDR3 is TGCAGCGTTGAACAGGGCCGGACGCAGTATTTT. Translating it yields CSVEQGRTQYF. This sequence joins TRBV29-1 and TRBJ2-3, with a possible D match to TRBD1 (5 bases). Trimming cost V 2 bases and J 9 bases, with 9 bases left between them. In germline, CDR1 is SQVTM, CDR2 ANQGSEA. CDR3 size: 11 residues.

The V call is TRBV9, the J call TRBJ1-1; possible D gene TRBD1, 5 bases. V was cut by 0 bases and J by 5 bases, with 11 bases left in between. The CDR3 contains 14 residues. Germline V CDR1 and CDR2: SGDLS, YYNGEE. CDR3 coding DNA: TGTGCCAGCAGCGTAGTGAGGGGAGGAACTGAAGCTTTCTTT. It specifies CASSVVRGGTEAFF.

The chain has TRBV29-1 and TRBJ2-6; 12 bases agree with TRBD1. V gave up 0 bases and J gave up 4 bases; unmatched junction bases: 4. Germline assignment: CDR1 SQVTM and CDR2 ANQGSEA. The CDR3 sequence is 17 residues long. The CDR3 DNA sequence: TGCAGCGTTGAAGAGGGACAGGGGGCGAGCGGGGCCAACGTCCTGACTTTC. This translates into CSVEEGQGASGANVLTF.

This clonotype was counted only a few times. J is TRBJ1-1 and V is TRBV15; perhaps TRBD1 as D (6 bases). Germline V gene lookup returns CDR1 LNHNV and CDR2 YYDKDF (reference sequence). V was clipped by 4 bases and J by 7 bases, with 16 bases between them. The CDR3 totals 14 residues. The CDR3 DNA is TGTGCCACCAGCAAGCACGACAGGAACCGTGAAGCTTTCTTT. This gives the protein CATSKHDRNREAFF.

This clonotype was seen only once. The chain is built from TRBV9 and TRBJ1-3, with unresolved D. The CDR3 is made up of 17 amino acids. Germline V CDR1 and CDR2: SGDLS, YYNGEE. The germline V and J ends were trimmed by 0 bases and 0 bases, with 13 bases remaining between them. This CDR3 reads CASSVGSLSLSGNTIYF. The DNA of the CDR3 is TGTGCCAGCAGCGTAGGGTCTCTTTCGCTCTCTGGAAACACCATATATTTT.

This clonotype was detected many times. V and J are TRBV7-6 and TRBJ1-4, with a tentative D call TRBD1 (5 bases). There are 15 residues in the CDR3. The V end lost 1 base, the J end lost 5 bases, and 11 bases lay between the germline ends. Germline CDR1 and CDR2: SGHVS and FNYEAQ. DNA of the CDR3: TGTGCCAGCAGCTTAGAAGCAGGGTCCAATGAAAAACTGTTTTTT. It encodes CASSLEAGSNEKLFF.

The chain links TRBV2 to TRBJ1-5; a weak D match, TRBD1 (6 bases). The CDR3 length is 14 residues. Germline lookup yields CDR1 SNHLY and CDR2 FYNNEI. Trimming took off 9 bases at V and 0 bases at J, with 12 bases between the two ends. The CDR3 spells CARGGPDSNQPQHF. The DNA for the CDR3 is TGTGCCAGGGGGGGCCCGGATAGCAATCAGCCCCAGCATTTT.

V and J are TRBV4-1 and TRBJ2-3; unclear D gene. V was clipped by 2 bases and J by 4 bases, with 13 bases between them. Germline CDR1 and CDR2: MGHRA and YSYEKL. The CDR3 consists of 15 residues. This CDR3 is CASSQRNTGPDTQYF. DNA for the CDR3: TGCGCCAGCAGCCAAAGGAACACTGGCCCAGATACGCAGTATTTT.

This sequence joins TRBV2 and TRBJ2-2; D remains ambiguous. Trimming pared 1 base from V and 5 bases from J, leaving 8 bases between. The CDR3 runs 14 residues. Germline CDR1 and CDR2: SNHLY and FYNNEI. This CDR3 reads CASSEGLLTGELFF. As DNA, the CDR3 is TGTGCCAGCAGTGAAGGGCTTCTGACCGGGGAGCTGTTTTTT. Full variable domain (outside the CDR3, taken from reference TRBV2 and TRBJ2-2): EPEVTQTPSHQVTQMGQEVILRCVPISNHLYFYWYRQILGQKVEFLVSFYNNEISEKSEIFDDQFSVERPDGSNFTLKIRSTKLEDSAMYFCASSEGLLTGELFFGEGSRLTVL.

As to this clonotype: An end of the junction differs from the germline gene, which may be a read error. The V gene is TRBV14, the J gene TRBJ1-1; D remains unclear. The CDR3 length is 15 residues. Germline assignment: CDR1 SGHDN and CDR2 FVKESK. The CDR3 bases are TGTGCCAGCAGCCTTACATCGGGAATTAACACTGAAGCTCTCTTT. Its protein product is CASSLTSGINTEALF.

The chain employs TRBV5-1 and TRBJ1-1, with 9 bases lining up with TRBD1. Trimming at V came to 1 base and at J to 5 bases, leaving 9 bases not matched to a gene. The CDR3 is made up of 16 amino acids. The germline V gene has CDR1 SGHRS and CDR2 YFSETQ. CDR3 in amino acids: CASSLRKQGAGTEAFF. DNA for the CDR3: TGCGCCAGCAGCTTGCGGAAACAGGGGGCTGGGACTGAAGCTTTCTTT.

CDR3 loop: CASRENGGSGANVLTF. In DNA form, the CDR3 reads TGTGCCAGCAGAGAGAATGGGGGCTCTGGGGCCAACGTCCTGACTTTC. The chain recombines TRBV2 with TRBJ2-6; D tentatively reads TRBD1 or TRBD2 (5 bases each). Germline values: CDR1 SNHLY, CDR2 FYNNEI. The CDR3 spans 16 residues. V lost 6 bases and J lost 0, with 12 bases in between. Based on the CDR3 plus reference TRBV2 and TRBJ2-6, the full variable domain is EPEVTQTPSHQVTQMGQEVILRCVPISNHLYFYWYRQILGQKVEFLVSFYNNEISEKSEIFDDQFSVERPDGSNFTLKIRSTKLEDSAMYFCASRENGGSGANVLTFGAGSRLTVL.

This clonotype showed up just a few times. The CDR3 DNA sequence: TGTGCCAGCAGCTTAGCGCAGGCTAGCACAGATACGCAGTATTTT. Translation gives CASSLAQASTDTQYF. This chain joins TRBV7-6 and TRBJ2-3; D not certain. Germline lookup yields CDR1 SGHVS and CDR2 FNYEAQ. This CDR3 spans 15 amino acids. Trimming stripped 0 bases from V and 0 bases from J, with 7 bases between.

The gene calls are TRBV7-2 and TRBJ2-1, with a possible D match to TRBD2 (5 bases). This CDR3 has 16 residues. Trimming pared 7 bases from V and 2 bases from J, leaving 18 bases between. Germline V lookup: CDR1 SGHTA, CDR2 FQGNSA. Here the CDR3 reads CASMMTGSRAYNEQFF. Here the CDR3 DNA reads TGTGCCAGCATGATGACGGGAAGTCGGGCCTACAATGAGCAGTTCTTC.

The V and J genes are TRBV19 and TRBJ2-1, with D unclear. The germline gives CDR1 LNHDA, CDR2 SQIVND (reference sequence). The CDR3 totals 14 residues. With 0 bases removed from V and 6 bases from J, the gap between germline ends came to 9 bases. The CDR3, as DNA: TGTGCCAGTAGTATAGATACGACACGCAATGAGCAGTTCTTC. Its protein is CASSIDTTRNEQFF.

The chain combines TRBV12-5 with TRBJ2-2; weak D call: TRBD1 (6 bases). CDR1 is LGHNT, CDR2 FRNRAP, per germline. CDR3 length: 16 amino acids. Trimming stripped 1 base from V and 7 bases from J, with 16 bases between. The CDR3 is CASGLEARQVGGELFF. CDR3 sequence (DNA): TGTGCTAGTGGTTTGGAAGCTCGACAGGTGGGCGGGGAGCTGTTTTTT.

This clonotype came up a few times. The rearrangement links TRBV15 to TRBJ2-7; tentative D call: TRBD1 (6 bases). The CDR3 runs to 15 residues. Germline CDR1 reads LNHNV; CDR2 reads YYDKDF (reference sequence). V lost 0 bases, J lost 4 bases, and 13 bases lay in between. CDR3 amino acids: CATSRDPAGVYEQYF. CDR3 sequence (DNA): TGTGCCACCAGCAGAGATCCAGCAGGGGTATACGAGCAGTACTTC. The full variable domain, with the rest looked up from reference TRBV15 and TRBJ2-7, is DAMVIQNPRYQVTQFGKPVTLSCSQTLNHNVMYWYQQKSSQAPKLLFHYYDKDFNNEADTPDNFQSRRPNTSFCFLDIRSPGLGDTAMYLCATSRDPAGVYEQYFGPGTRLTVT.

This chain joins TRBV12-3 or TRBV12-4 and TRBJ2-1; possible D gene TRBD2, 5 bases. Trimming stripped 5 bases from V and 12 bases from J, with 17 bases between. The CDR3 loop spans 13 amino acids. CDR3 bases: TGTGCCAGCAGTCTAACTGTAGGTGCGGGGCAGTTCTTC. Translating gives CASSLTVGAGQFF.

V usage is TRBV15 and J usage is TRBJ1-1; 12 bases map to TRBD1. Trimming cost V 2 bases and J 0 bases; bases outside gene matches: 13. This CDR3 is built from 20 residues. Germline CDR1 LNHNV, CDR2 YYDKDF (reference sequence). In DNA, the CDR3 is TGTGCCACCAGCAGACCATTTCCGGGACAGGGGGCGAATTTGAACACTGAAGCTTTCTTT. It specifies CATSRPFPGQGANLNTEAFF.